These 28 T cell receptor beta chains originate from one sample sequenced in a study of blood T cell repertoires in COVID-19. Sequencing used immunoSEQ multiplex PCR; TCRdb keeps in-frame clones, though not all of them. The table records approximately 290,000 clones, roughly 84% of them present only once. Sequenced input: peripheral blood. All receptors derive from a person in their 70s with COVID-19, enrolled during active disease.

The CDR3 DNA is TGTGCCACCAGTCGAGGGTATGACGAAAAACTGTTTTTT. It specifies CATSRGYDEKLFF. The chain employs TRBV24-1 and TRBJ1-4; D gene uncertain. V lost 6 bases and J lost 8, with 12 bases in between. This CDR3 comprises 13 residues. CDR1 KGHDR and CDR2 SFDVKD come from the germline V gene.

The J gene is TRBJ1-1, the V gene TRBV29-1, with unresolved D. CDR1 SQVTM and CDR2 ANQGSEA come from the germline V gene. CDR3 length: 13 residues. V shed 7 bases and J shed 0 bases, with 12 bases lying between them. Here the CDR3 reads CSDLDTVNTEAFF. For the CDR3, the DNA is TGCAGCGACTTAGACACGGTGAACACTGAAGCTTTCTTT.

The chain recombines TRBV9 with TRBJ2-1; D possibly corresponds to TRBD2 (5 bases). CDR3 length: 16 residues. V was shortened by 4 bases and J by 4 bases, with 18 bases between the two germline ends. Germline values: CDR1 SGDLS, CDR2 YYNGEE. CDR3 in amino acids: CASSPSPSGVYNEQFF. CDR3 in DNA: TGTGCCAGCAGCCCTTCCCCCAGCGGAGTATACAATGAGCAGTTCTTC. The full variable domain, with the rest looked up from reference TRBV9 and TRBJ2-1, is DSGVTQTPKHLITATGQRVTLRCSPRSGDLSVYWYQQSLDQGLQFLIQYYNGEERAKGNILERFSAQQFPDLHSELNLSSLELGDSALYFCASSPSPSGVYNEQFFGPGTRLTVL.

The rearrangement uses TRBV6-1 and TRBJ1-1, with 7 bases matching TRBD1. CDR1 MNHNS and CDR2 SASEGT come from the germline V gene. V lost 3 bases and J lost 2; bases outside the gene matches: 6. The CDR3 sequence is 15 residues long. CDR3 nucleotides: TGTGCCAGCAGTGACCAACAGGGGCGTAACACTGAAGCTTTCTTT. Its protein is CASSDQQGRNTEAFF.

The V gene is TRBV7-2, the J gene TRBJ2-2, with a weak D call TRBD2 (5 bases). This CDR3 is built from 14 residues. Trimming took 4 bases from V and 8 from J, leaving 14 bases between them. The germline V gene has CDR1 SGHTA and CDR2 FQGNSA. The CDR3 bases are TGTGCCAGCAGCTCAAACCTCTCGGGGGGGGAGCTGTTTTTT. The encoded protein is CASSSNLSGGELFF.

The V gene is TRBV7-3, the J gene TRBJ2-1, with 8 bases that match TRBD2. J was trimmed by 0 bases and V by 5 bases; bases with no gene match: 9. CDR1 and CDR2 from the germline V gene are SGHTA and FQGTGA. The CDR3 spans 17 residues. The CDR3 nucleotides are TGTGCCAGCAGCCCAGGCCCCGGGGGGGGCTCCTACAATGAGCAGTTCTTC. Amino acid sequence: CASSPGPGGGSYNEQFF.

The V gene is TRBV4-3, the J gene TRBJ2-3, with 8 nucleotides matching TRBD2. This CDR3 comprises 19 residues. With V trimmed by 4 bases and J by 0 bases, 15 bases remained unmatched. CDR1 and CDR2 from the germline V gene are LGHNA and YSLEER. In nucleotides, the CDR3 is TGCGCCAGCAGCCCCCGGTGGGGAAGCGGGAGTGCTAGCACAGATACGCAGTATTTT. Translated, it gives CASSPRWGSGSASTDTQYF.

This clone was counted between two and nine times. The gene calls are TRBV28 and TRBJ1-2; D is uncertain. CDR1 MDHEN and CDR2 SYDVKM come from the germline V gene. The CDR3 has 15 residues. V was clipped by 5 bases and J by 2 bases, with 15 bases between them. The CDR3 DNA is TGTGCCAGCAGTCGTTCAGACGGAGTAAACTATGGCTACACCTTC. Residues: CASSRSDGVNYGYTF.

The chain is built from TRBV6-5 and TRBJ1-1, with D hard to call. Trimming pared 8 bases from V and 1 base from J, leaving 14 bases between. There are 14 residues in the CDR3. Germline V gene data show CDR1 as MNHEY and CDR2 as SVGAGI. The CDR3 is CASCSNRGNTEAFF. The CDR3 nucleotides read TGTGCCAGCTGCTCGAATCGGGGGAACACTGAAGCTTTCTTT.

This clone was picked up a small number of times. The J gene is TRBJ2-5, the V gene TRBV5-4; TRBD1 matches at 9 bases. The CDR3 covers 14 residues. J lost 5 bases, V lost 1 base, and 3 bases had no gene match. Germline CDR1 SGHNT, CDR2 YYREEE (reference sequence). The CDR3 sequence: CASSLTGGRETQYF. The DNA for the CDR3 is TGTGCCAGCAGCTTGACAGGGGGCAGGGAGACCCAGTACTTC.

V is TRBV28 and J is TRBJ1-1, with TRBD1 matching 7 bases. Germline V CDR1 and CDR2: MDHEN, SYDVKM. This CDR3 is 15 amino acids long. V trimming: 6 bases; J trimming: 1 base; junction bases outside the gene matches: 8. DNA for the CDR3: TGTGCCAGCAGAGAGACAGGGAATAAGAACACTGAAGCTTTCTTT. This gives the protein CASRETGNKNTEAFF.

The chain joins TRBV7-9 to TRBJ2-7; 7 bases are a match to TRBD1. The junction had 8 bases not matched to a gene; V was cut back by 5 bases and J by 7 bases. The CDR3 runs to 13 residues. In germline, CDR1 is SEHNR, CDR2 FQNEAQ (reference sequence). The CDR3 protein is CASSLRPGGEQYF. The CDR3 region has the DNA TGTGCCAGCAGCCTACGGCCAGGGGGAGAGCAGTACTTC.

This rearrangement joins TRBV2 to TRBJ2-5, with TRBD2 matching over 8 bases. Trimming at V came to 1 base and at J to 1 base, leaving 8 bases not matched to a gene. CDR1 is SNHLY, CDR2 FYNNEI, per germline. The CDR3 covers 17 residues. The CDR3 DNA follows: TGTGCCAGCAGTGAAGGCTATCGGGGGGGGGCCCAAGAGACCCAGTACTTC. Protein: CASSEGYRGGAQETQYF.

This clone appeared once. This chain links TRBV6-2 or TRBV6-3 with TRBJ1-2; perhaps TRBD1 as D (6 bases). The germline gives CDR1 MNHEY, CDR2 SVGEGT. V lost 2 bases to trimming and J lost 4 bases, with 11 bases between them. This CDR3 has 14 amino acids. CDR3 DNA: TGTGCCAGCAGTTACAACAGGGCGACCTATGGCTACACCTTC. Encoded protein: CASSYNRATYGYTF.

The V call is TRBV7-9, the J call TRBJ2-5; unclear D gene. V was clipped by 0 bases and J by 0 bases, with 8 bases between them. The CDR3 sequence is 15 residues long. CDR1 SEHNR and CDR2 FQNEAQ come from the germline V gene (reference sequence). CDR3 sequence: CASSLAPEYQETQYF. The CDR3 nucleotides are TGTGCCAGCAGCTTAGCGCCAGAATACCAAGAGACCCAGTACTTC. Looking up the rest from reference TRBV7-9 and TRBJ2-5 gives the full variable domain: DTGVSQNPRHKITKRGQNVTFRCDPISEHNRLYWYRQTLGQGPEFLTYFQNEAQLEKSRLLSDRFSAERPKGSFSTLEIQRTEQGDSAMYLCASSLAPEYQETQYFGPGTRLLVL.

The rearrangement joins TRBV7-2 to TRBJ1-2; 9 bases match TRBD1. The CDR3 loop spans 15 amino acids. V dropped 3 bases and J dropped 6; count of bases not matched to a gene: 8. Germline V gene data show CDR1 as SGHTA and CDR2 as FQGNSA. DNA for the CDR3: TGTGCCAGCAGCTTGATCCCTCGGACAGGGGATGGCTACACCTTC. This gives the protein CASSLIPRTGDGYTF.

Only one count was recorded for this clone. V usage is TRBV5-1 and J usage is TRBJ1-4; D is unclear. The CDR3 spans 15 residues. Germline CDR1 reads SGHRS; CDR2 reads YFSETQ. With 1 base removed from V and 7 bases from J, the gap between germline ends came to 14 bases. In DNA form, the CDR3 reads TGCGCCAGCAGCTTGTCCACTTCTAACCTTGAAAAACTGTTTTTT. This gives the protein CASSLSTSNLEKLFF.

This clone appeared once. V and J are TRBV6-2 or TRBV6-3 and TRBJ1-2, with 7 positions matching TRBD1. The J segment lost 6 bases and the V segment lost 6 bases, leaving 7 bases of the junction unmatched. The CDR3 loop spans 13 amino acids. CDR1 is MNHEY, CDR2 SVGEGT, per germline. CDR3 nucleotides: TGTGCCAGCAGCGACAGGGTAATCCATGGCTACACCTTC. Translated: CASSDRVIHGYTF.

The chain uses TRBV5-5 and TRBJ2-3; 15 bases are a match to TRBD2. The CDR3 totals 17 residues. Germline V gene data show CDR1 as SGHKS and CDR2 as YYEKEE (reference sequence). Trimming took 4 bases from V and 2 from J; bases not matched to a gene: 5. CDR3 DNA sequence: TGTGCCAGCAGCGCGGGACTAGCGGGGGGATCCACAGATACGCAGTATTTT. Its protein is CASSAGLAGGSTDTQYF.

J is TRBJ2-7 and V is TRBV10-3; 7 nucleotides match TRBD1. The CDR3 sequence is 15 residues long. J gave up 0 bases and V 6 bases, and 8 bases lay outside the gene matches. The germline CDR1 and CDR2 sequences are ENHRY and SYGVKD. CDR3 in DNA: TGTGCCATCAGAGCAGCGACAGGGAGCTCCTACGAGCAGTACTTC. Its translation is CAIRAATGSSYEQYF.

Only a few counts were recorded for this clone. The genes are TRBV6-6 and TRBJ1-2, with TRBD1 matching over 8 bases. The CDR3 covers 15 residues. The trim removed 0 bases at V and 4 bases at J, leaving 4 bases unmatched. CDR1 is MNHNY and CDR2 is SVGAGI in the germline V gene (reference sequence). The CDR3 DNA reads as TGTGCCAGCAGTTACTCAGAAACAGGGGGCTATGGCTACACCTTC. Protein sequence: CASSYSETGGYGYTF.

The J gene is TRBJ2-2, the V gene TRBV14; no clear D gene. V was pared by 5 bases and J by 6 bases, with 10 bases between. Germline CDR1 reads SGHDN; CDR2 reads FVKESK. The CDR3 loop spans 13 amino acids. The CDR3 region has the DNA TGTGCCAGCAGCAAAGTCCGGGCCGGGGAGCTGTTTTTT. This sequence encodes CASSKVRAGELFF.

This clone was detected only once. The genes are TRBV5-4 and TRBJ2-3; maybe TRBD2 (5 bases). This CDR3 has 14 residues. Trimming shortened V by 4 bases and J by 1 base, and 10 bases separated the two germline ends. The germline V gene has CDR1 SGHNT and CDR2 YYREEE (reference sequence). The CDR3 spells CASSLDSGTDTQYF. CDR3 coding DNA: TGTGCCAGCAGCCTCGATAGCGGCACAGATACGCAGTATTTT.

This sequence joins TRBV3-1 (or the pseudogene TRBV3-2) and TRBJ2-2, with D possibly being TRBD2 (5 bases). The CDR3 covers 12 residues. CDR1 is LGHDT and CDR2 is YNNKEL in the germline V gene (reference sequence). The germline V and J ends were trimmed by 3 bases and 6 bases, with 5 bases remaining between them. As DNA, the CDR3 is TGTGCCAGCAGCCAGGACTCCGGGGAGCTGTTTTTT. Residues: CASSQDSGELFF.

The chain is built from TRBV28 and TRBJ2-1; 11 bases are shared with TRBD2. This CDR3 is built from 15 residues. The trim removed 7 bases at V and 2 bases at J, leaving 4 bases unmatched. Germline V gene data show CDR1 as MDHEN and CDR2 as SYDVKM. The CDR3 DNA follows: TGTGCCAGCACCAAACTAGCGGGGGCCTACAATGAGCAGTTCTTC. Amino acids: CASTKLAGAYNEQFF.

The chain combines TRBV5-4 with TRBJ2-3; possibly TRBD1 for D (6 bases). The CDR3 is made up of 16 amino acids. Germline assignment: CDR1 SGHNT and CDR2 YYREEE (reference sequence). V was cut by 4 bases and J by 0 bases, with 15 bases left in between. The chain's CDR3 is CASSLGQRTSTDTQYF. CDR3 DNA sequence: TGTGCCAGCAGCCTAGGACAGAGAACTAGCACAGATACGCAGTATTTT.

V is TRBV7-2 and J is TRBJ1-6; D is unresolved. This CDR3 is 11 amino acids long. Trimming stripped 5 bases from V and 13 bases from J, with 9 bases between. The germline CDR1 and CDR2 sequences are SGHTA and FQGNSA. Written as DNA, the CDR3 is TGTGCCAGCAGCCGGGGTGAGCCCCTCCACTTT. Amino acids: CASSRGEPLHF. Complete variable domain (other parts from reference TRBV7-2 and TRBJ1-6): GAGVSQSPSNKVTEKGKDVELRCDPISGHTALYWYRQSLGQGLEFLIYFQGNSAPDKSGLPSDRFSAERTGGSVSTLTIQRTQQEDSAVYLCASSRGEPLHFGNGTRLTVT.

The rearrangement uses TRBV5-1 and TRBJ2-6; TRBD1 matches at 9 bases. Germline CDR1 and CDR2: SGHRS and YFSETQ. There are 16 residues in the CDR3. Trimming removed 3 bases from V and 7 bases from J; junction bases left unmatched: 8. CDR3 sequence reads: CASSSTGQGIANVLTF. For the CDR3, the DNA is TGCGCCAGCAGCTCCACCGGACAGGGGATAGCCAACGTCCTGACTTTC.